Listed here is a single TCR beta chain. Its antigen has not been determined. A much larger clone is a single base away; this may be a read error. Using the deep immunoSEQ assay, multiplex PCR amplified TCR CDR3 regions from genomic DNA. Genomic DNA extracted from each cell subset was distributed evenly over all wells of several immunoSEQ 96-well plates, and each plate served as one replicate. For sorted subsets, each replicate PCR was loaded with around 220 ng genomic DNA, equivalent to about 33,000 T cell genomes. Purified libraries were measured with a Qubit 3.0 fluorometer, size-checked on a Bioanalyzer 2100, and measured again with the KAPA Library Quantification kit. Every immunoSEQ 96-well plate was sequenced on a dedicated single-read 150-cycle Illumina NextSeq 550 flow cell. As for the original processing: Because only junctional sequences without quality scores were contained in the immunoSEQ output, filtering matching that applied to full-length reads could not be performed. Sequences were annotated with PyIR, a Python wrapper for IgBLAST v1.9, using IMGT germline references to assign V/J genes and CDR3. Reads were removed for weak V/J assignments (E-value above 1e-6), missing CDR3, stop codons, out-of-frame junctions, or ambiguous translated residues. V3J clonotypes were defined as sequences sharing an identical inferred V gene, J gene, and CDR3 amino acid sequence. Percentage overlap between repertoires was calculated by dividing the number of shared unique clonotypes by the size of the smaller repertoire. Richness of each repertoire was evaluated using RTK rarefaction, the Chao1 estimator, and Recon v2.1 estimates of unobserved clonotypes. Generation probabilities were computed with OLGA for all TCRbeta clonotypes obtained by the gDNA method from several donors. Imported from immuneACCESS, the table was reduced by TCRdb to in-frame sequences with V and J called. These copies leave out some clones; in studies compared against another copy, an unresolved V gene accounts for under half, and the cause of the remainder is not known. The V and J calls and clone size come from that table; D and trimming were worked out from the DNA. The sample yields 550,000 to 850,000 clones; under 80% were counted once. Over 1.5% of the sample rests with the top ten.

This sample is drawn from a study of shared clonotypes between healthy human individuals (dated by TCRdb to 2020 to 2021). As for the study more broadly: The cohort included three men and a couple of women between 18 and 49 years of age. Per donor, three plates each were used for CD4 naive and CD4 memory, two for CD8 naive, and one for CD8 memory. The study deeply sequenced blood TCR repertoires of about 5 healthy adults to estimate repertoire size and the extent of clonotype sharing between individuals. Libraries were prepared and TCR repertoires were sequenced by different laboratories using diverse techniques, in order to increase sequencing depth and limit assay-specific biases. Per donor, leukapheresis produced somewhere between about 0.8 and 9 billion PBMCs. Overall study results and their limits: Higher generation probabilities were observed for clonotypes shared by all four sorted-subset donors than for non-shared clonotypes. Sampling was limited to blood, and TCR repertoires in tissue likely differ from TCR repertoires in blood. Approximately 5% of naive CD4, 3.5% of naive CD8, around 2.3% of memory CD4, and around 0.4% of memory CD8 clonotypes were shared across a handful of donors. Estimated clonotype richness was generally larger for naive than for memory subsets. Incomplete sequencing was indicated by rarefaction of sorted-subset datasets, despite the large sequencing depth. Pairwise subsampling led to the expectation that sequencing depth would affect the degree of clonotype sharing among donors. Because the study included a small number of donors, the genetic and exposure-history diversity represented was limited.

Donors were healthy HIV-negative adults with no recently reported acute infections or vaccinations. Every donor was a Caucasian adult residing in Nashville, Tennessee, USA. CD4+ T cells were enriched by magnetic negative selection, after which naive cells were positively selected on CD45RA and the negative fraction was taken as the memory subset. After blood collection by leukapheresis, PBMCs were isolated using Ficoll-Histopaque density gradient centrifugation and then cryopreserved in the vapor phase of liquid nitrogen. Analytical flow cytometry was used to check the purity and quantity of every magnetically sorted T cell population. From each sorted fraction, genomic DNA was isolated and quantified by UV absorbance on a Nanodrop 2000c. The germline V gene (reference sequence) sets CDR1 to SEHNR and CDR2 to FQNEAQ. V is pared back by 1 base and J by 2 bases, with 2 bases lying between the germline termini. The CDR3 covers 12 residues, taking in both the cysteine and the phenylalanine. The DNA shown is the 36-base CDR3, in frame from base 1.

This receptor was taken from a woman aged 25 to 45 in good health. The sample taken for sequencing was memory CD4+ T cells sorted from blood. The label giving this sample's cell subset or site can be read as: CD45RA-negative fraction. This sequence uses TRBV7-9 and TRBJ1-2, with no D gene named confidently. CDR3 loop: CASSLGNYGYTF. The nucleotide sequence is TGTGCCAGCAGCTTAGGGAACTATGGCTACACCTTC.